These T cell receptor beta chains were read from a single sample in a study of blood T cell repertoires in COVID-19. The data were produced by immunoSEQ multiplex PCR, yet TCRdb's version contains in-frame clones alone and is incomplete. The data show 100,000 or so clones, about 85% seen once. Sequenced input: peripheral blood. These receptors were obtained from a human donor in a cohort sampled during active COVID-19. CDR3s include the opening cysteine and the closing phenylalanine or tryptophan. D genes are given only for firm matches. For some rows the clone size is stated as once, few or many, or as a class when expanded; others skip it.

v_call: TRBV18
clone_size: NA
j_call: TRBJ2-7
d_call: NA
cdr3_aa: CASSPKTNEQYF
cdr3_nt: TGTGCCAGCTCACCCAAGACTAACGAGCAGTACTTC

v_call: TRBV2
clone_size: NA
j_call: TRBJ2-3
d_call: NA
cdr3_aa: CASSEPRLAQYF
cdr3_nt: TGTGCCAGCAGTGAACCGAGACTTGCGCAGTATTTT

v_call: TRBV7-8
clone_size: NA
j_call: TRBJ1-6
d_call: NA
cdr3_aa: CASSYRENNSPLHF
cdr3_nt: TGTGCCAGCAGCTACAGGGAGAATAATTCACCCCTCCACTTT

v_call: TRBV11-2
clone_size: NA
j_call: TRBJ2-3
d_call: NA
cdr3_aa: CASSLAGTDTQYF
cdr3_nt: TGTGCCAGCAGCTTAGCTGGCACAGATACGCAGTATTTT

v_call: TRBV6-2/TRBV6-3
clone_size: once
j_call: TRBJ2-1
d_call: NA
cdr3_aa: CASSYSVAGPNNEQFF
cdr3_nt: TGTGCCAGCAGTTACTCGGTTGCGGGACCAAACAATGAGCAGTTCTTC

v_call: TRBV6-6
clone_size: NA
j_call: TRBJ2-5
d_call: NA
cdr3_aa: CASSNSNQETQYF
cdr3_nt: TGTGCCAGCAGTAACAGTAACCAAGAGACCCAGTACTTC

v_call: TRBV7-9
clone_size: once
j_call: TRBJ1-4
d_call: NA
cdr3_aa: CASSLAGVTEKLFF
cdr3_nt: TGTGCCAGCAGCTTGGCAGGGGTGACGGAAAAACTGTTTTTT

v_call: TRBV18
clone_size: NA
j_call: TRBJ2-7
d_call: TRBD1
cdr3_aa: CASSPDRVWDEQYF
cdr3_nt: TGTGCCAGCTCACCCGACAGGGTTTGGGACGAGCAGTACTTC

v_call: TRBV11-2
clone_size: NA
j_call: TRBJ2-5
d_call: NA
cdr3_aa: CASSLGSIGGETQYF
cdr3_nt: TGTGCCAGCAGCTTAGGTTCGATCGGCGGAGAGACCCAGTACTTC

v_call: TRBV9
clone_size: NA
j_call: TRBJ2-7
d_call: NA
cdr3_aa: CASSVDPSSYEQYF
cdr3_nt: TGTGCCAGCAGCGTAGACCCGAGCTCCTACGAGCAGTACTTC

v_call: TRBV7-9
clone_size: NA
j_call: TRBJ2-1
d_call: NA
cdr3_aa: CASSFARSSYNEQFF
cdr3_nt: TGTGCCAGCAGCTTTGCTAGGAGCTCCTACAATGAGCAGTTCTTC

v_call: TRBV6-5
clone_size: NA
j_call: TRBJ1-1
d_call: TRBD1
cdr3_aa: CASTTGQENTEAFF
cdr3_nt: TGTGCCAGCACCACGGGACAGGAGAACACTGAAGCTTTCTTT

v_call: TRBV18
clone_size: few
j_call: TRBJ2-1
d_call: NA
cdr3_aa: CASSTTSNEQFF
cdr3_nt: TGTGCCAGCTCAACGACTTCGAATGAGCAGTTCTTC

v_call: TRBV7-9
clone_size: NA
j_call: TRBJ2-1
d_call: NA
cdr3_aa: CASSLLGQSGNEQFF
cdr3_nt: TGTGCCAGCAGCTTACTTGGACAGTCCGGGAATGAGCAGTTCTTC

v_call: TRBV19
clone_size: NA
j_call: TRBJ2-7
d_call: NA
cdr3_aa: CASSLTGHLSEQYF
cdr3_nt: TGTGCCAGTAGTTTAACGGGACACCTCTCCGAGCAGTACTTC

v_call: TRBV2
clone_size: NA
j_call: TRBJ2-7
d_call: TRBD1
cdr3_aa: CASKLGQGGPYEQYF
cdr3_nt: TGTGCCAGCAAGTTGGGACAGGGGGGTCCCTACGAGCAGTACTTC

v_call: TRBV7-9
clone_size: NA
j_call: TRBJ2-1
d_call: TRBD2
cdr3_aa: CASSGDQTRGVEFF
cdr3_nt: TGTGCCAGCAGCGGAGACCAAACGCGGGGGGTTGAGTTCTTC

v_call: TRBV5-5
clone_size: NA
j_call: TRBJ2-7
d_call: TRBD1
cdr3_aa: CASSDRRQGVIYEQYF
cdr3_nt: TGTGCCAGCAGCGATAGAAGACAGGGGGTCATATACGAGCAGTACTTC

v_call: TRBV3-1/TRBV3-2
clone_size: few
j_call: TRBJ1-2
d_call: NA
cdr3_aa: CASSQGHTGINYGYTF
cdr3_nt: TGTGCCAGCAGCCAAGGGCATACAGGGATTAACTATGGCTACACCTTC

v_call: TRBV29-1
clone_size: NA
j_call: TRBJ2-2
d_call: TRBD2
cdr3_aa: CSVEDPFGRGGELFF
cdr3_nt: TGCAGCGTTGAAGATCCATTTGGGAGGGGAGGGGAGCTGTTTTTT

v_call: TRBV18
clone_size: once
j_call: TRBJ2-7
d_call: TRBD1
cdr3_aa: CASSRTGVHEQYF
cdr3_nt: TGTGCCAGCTCCCGTACAGGGGTCCACGAGCAGTACTTC

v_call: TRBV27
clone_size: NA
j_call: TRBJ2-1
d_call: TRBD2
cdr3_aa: CASGLAGAYNEQFF
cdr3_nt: TGTGCCAGCGGGTTAGCGGGAGCCTACAATGAGCAGTTCTTC

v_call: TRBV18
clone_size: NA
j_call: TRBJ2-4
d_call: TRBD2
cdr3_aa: CASSPLRGVAKNIQYF
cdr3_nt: TGTGCCAGCTCACCATTGCGGGGGGTTGCCAAAAACATTCAGTACTTC

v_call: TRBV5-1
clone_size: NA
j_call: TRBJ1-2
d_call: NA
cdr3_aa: CASSFDSGGSYGYTF
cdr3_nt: TGCGCCAGCAGCTTTGACTCTGGTGGGTCCTATGGCTACACCTTC

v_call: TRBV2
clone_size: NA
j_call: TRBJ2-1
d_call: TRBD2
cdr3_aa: CASSTSGRTAEQFF
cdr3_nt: TGTGCCAGCTCAACTAGCGGGAGAACAGCTGAGCAGTTCTTC

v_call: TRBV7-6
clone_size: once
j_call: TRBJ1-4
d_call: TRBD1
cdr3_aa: CASSHGQGGEKLFF
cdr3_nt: TGTGCCAGCAGCCATGGACAGGGGGGTGAAAAACTGTTTTTT

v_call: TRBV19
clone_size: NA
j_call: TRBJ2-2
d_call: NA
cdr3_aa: CASSIGAVNTGELFF
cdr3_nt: TGTGCCAGTAGTATCGGAGCGGTTAACACCGGGGAGCTGTTTTTT

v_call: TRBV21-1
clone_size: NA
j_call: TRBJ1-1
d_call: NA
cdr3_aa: CASSPGGDRNTEAFF
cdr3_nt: TGTGCCAGCAGCCCAGGAGGGGACCGGAACACTGAAGCTTTCTTT

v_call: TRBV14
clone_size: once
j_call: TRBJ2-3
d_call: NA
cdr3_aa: CASSQTTDHTDTQYF
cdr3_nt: TGTGCCAGCAGCCAGACCACAGACCACACAGATACGCAGTATTTT

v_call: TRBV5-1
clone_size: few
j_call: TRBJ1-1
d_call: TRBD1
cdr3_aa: CASSDTGATTEAFF
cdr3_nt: TGCGCCAGCAGCGATACAGGGGCGACTACTGAAGCTTTCTTT

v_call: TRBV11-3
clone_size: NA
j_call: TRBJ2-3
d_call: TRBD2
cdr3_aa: CASSFSGGDTDTQYF
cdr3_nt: TGTGCCAGCAGCTTTAGCGGGGGGGACACAGATACGCAGTATTTT

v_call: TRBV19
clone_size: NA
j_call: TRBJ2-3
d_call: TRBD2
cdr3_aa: CASTRDYYTDTQYF
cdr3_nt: TGTGCCAGTACCCGGGACTACTACACAGATACGCAGTATTTT

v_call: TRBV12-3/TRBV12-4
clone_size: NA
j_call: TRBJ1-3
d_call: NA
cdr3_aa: CASSSRQANTIYF
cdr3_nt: TGTGCCAGCAGTTCTAGACAGGCTAACACCATATATTTT

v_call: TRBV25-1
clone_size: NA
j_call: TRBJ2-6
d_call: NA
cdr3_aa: CASSDATLSSGGANVLTF
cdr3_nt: TGTGCCAGCAGTGATGCGACCCTTTCCTCAGGTGGGGCCAACGTCCTGACTTTC

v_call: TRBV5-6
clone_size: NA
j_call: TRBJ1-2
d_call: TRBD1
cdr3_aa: CASSWWDRPNYGYTF
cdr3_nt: TGTGCCAGCAGCTGGTGGGACAGGCCTAACTATGGCTACACCTTC

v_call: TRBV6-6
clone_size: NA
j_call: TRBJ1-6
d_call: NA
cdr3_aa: CASSARTENNSPLHF
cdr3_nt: TGTGCCAGCAGTGCGCGGACAGAGAATAATTCACCCCTCCACTTT

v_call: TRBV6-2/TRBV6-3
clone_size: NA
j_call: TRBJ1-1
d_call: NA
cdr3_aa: CASSRVRVNTEAFF
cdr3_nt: TGTGCCAGCAGTCGTGTTCGCGTGAACACTGAAGCTTTCTTT

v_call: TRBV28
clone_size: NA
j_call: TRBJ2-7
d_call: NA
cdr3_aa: CASSSTGYEQYF
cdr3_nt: TGTGCCAGCTCCTCCACGGGCTACGAGCAGTACTTC

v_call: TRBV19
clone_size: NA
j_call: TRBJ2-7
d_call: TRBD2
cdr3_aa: CASSWSGGRYEQYF
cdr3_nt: TGTGCCAGTAGTTGGAGCGGGGGGCGCTACGAGCAGTACTTC

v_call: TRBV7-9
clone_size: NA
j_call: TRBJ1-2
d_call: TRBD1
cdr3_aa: CASSPPPGQFFYGYTF
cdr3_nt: TGTGCCAGCAGCCCTCCCCCGGGACAGTTTTTCTATGGCTACACCTTC

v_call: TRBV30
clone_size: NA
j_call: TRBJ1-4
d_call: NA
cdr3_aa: CAYEAQPNEKLFF
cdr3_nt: TGTGCCTACGAGGCCCAGCCTAATGAAAAACTGTTTTTT

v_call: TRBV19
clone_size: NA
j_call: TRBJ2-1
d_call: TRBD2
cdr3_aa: CASSFRTSANEQFF
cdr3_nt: TGTGCCAGTAGTTTCAGGACTAGCGCGAATGAGCAGTTCTTC

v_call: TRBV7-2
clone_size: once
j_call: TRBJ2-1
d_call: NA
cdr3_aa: CASSSRGPNEQFF
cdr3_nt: TGTGCCAGCAGCTCGCGCGGGCCCAATGAGCAGTTCTTC

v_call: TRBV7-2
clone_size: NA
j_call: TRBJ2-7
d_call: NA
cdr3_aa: CASSRTTYEQYF
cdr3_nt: TGTGCCAGCAGTCGTACTACCTACGAGCAGTACTTC

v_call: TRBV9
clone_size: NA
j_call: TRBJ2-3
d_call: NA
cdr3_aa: CASSVEGKKGTQYF
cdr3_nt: TGTGCCAGCAGCGTAGAGGGGAAGAAGGGTACGCAGTATTTT

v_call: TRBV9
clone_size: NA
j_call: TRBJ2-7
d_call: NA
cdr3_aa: CASSRGERNEQYF
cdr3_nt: TGTGCCAGCAGCCGCGGGGAACGGAACGAGCAGTACTTC

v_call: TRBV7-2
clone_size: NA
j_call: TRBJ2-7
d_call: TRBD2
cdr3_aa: CAPGGAGAMVYEQYF
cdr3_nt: TGTGCCCCCGGGGGGGCGGGAGCTATGGTTTACGAGCAGTACTTC

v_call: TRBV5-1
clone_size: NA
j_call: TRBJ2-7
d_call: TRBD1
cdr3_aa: CASRQGSSYEQYF
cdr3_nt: TGCGCCAGCAGACAGGGGAGCTCCTACGAGCAGTACTTC